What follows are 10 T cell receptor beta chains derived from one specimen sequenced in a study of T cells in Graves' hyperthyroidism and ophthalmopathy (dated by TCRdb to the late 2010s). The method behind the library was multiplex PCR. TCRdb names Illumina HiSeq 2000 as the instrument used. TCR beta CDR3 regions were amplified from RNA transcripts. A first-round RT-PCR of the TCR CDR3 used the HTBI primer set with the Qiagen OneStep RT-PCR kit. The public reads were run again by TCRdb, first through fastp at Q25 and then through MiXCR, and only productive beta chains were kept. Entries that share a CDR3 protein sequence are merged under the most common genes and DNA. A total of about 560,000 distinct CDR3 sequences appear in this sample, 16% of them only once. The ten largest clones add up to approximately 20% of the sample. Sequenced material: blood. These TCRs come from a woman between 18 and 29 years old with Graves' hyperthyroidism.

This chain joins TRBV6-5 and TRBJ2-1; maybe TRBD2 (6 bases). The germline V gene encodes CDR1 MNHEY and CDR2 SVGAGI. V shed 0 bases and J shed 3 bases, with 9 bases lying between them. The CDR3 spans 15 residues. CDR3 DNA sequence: TGTGCCAGCAGTTACTCGGAGGGAGTCTACAATGAGCAGTTCTTC. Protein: CASSYSEGVYNEQFF.

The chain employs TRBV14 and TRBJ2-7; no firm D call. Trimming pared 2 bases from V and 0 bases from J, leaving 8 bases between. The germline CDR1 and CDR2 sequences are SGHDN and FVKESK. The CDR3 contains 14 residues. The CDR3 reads CASSQLRFSYEQYF. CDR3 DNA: TGTGCCAGCAGCCAATTACGCTTCTCCTACGAGCAGTACTTC.

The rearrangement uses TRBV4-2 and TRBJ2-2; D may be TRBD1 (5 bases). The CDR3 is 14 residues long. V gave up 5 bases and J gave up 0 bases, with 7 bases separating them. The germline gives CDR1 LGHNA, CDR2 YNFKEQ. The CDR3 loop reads CASSRGSNTGELFF. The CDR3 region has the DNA TGTGCCAGCAGCAGGGGCTCGAACACCGGGGAGCTGTTTTTT.

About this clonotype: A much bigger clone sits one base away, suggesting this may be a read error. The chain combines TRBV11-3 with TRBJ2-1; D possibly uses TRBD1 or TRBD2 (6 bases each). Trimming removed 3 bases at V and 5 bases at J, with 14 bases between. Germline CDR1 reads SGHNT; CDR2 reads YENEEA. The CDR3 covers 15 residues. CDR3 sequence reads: CASSFGGGANNEQFF. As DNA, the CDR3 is TGTGCCAGCAGCTTCGGAGGGGGAGCGAACAATGAGCAGTTCTTC.

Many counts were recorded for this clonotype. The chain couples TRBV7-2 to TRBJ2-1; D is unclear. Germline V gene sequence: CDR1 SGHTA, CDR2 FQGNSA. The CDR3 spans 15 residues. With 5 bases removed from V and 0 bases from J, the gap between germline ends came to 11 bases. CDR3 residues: CASSPAPSSYNEQFF. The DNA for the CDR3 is TGTGCCAGCAGCCCAGCCCCGAGCTCCTACAATGAGCAGTTCTTC.

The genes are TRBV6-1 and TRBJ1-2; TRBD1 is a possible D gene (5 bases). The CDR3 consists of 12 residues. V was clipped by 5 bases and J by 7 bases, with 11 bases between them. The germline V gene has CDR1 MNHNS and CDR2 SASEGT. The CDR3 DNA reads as TGTGCCAGCAGTCGACTAACAGGTGGCTACACCTTC. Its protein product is CASSRLTGGYTF.

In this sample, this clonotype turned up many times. The CDR3 sequence: CASSHRTDYNEQFF. The CDR3 DNA follows: TGTGCCAGCAGCCACAGGACAGACTACAATGAGCAGTTCTTC. This chain links TRBV4-2 with TRBJ2-1, with D tentatively TRBD1 (6 bases). Germline lookup yields CDR1 LGHNA and CDR2 YNFKEQ. V lost 3 bases and J lost 3, with 9 bases in between. The CDR3 runs to 14 residues.

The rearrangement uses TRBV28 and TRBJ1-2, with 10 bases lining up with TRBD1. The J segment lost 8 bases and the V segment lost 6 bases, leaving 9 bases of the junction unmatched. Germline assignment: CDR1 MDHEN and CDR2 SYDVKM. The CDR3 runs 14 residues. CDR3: CASSPPTGGGGYTF. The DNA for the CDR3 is TGTGCCAGCAGCCCGCCGACAGGGGGCGGCGGCTACACCTTC.

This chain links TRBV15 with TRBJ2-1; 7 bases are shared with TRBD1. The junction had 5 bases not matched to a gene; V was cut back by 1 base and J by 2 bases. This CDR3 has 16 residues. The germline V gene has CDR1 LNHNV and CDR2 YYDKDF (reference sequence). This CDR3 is CATSRVGQWTYNEQFF. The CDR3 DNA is TGTGCCACCAGCAGAGTGGGACAGTGGACCTACAATGAGCAGTTCTTC. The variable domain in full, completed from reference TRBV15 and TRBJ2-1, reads DAMVIQNPRYQVTQFGKPVTLSCSQTLNHNVMYWYQQKSSQAPKLLFHYYDKDFNNEADTPDNFQSRRPNTSFCFLDIRSPGLGDTAMYLCATSRVGQWTYNEQFFGPGTRLTVL.

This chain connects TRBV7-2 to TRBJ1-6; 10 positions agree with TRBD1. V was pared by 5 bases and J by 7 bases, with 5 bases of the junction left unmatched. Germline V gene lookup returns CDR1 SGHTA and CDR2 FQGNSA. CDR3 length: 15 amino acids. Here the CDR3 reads CASSIDRGPNSPLHF. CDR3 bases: TGTGCCAGCAGCATCGACAGGGGGCCCAATTCACCCCTCCACTTT.